This T cell receptor (beta chain) comes out of a study of shared clonotypes between healthy human individuals. This CDR3 comprises 14 residues. With V trimmed by 6 bases and J by 5 bases, 8 bases remained unmatched. Per the germline V gene, CDR1 is MNHEY and CDR2 is SMNVEV (reference sequence). Naive CD8 isolation took CD45RO-negative cells positively selected for CCR7 and excluded terminally differentiated effector memory CD45RA+ cells. Produced via immunoSEQ multiplex PCR; TCRdb's table is partial and in-frame only. This table holds fewer than 700,000 clones, roughly 96% found once. Sequenced input: naive CD8+ T cells sorted from blood. The origin of this receptor is a woman younger than 45 in good health. V and J are TRBV27 and TRBJ2-3; 7 bases align to TRBD2. CDR3 region: CASSLAAGEDTQYF. DNA for the CDR3: TGTGCCAGCAGCCTCGCGGCGGGAGAAGATACGCAGTATTTT.